The present T cell receptor beta chain was sequenced within a study of OX40 agonist ivuxolimab in advanced cancers. Measured with immunoSEQ multiplex PCR; TCRdb has only the in-frame clones, and not every one. The table records roughly 47,000 clones, more than 80% of them present only once. The CDR3 covers 15 residues. Germline V gives CDR1 SQVTM, CDR2 ANQGSEA. Deletions cut 6 bases from V and 0 bases from J, with 17 bases between. Overall study findings and caveats: Both blood CD4+ and CD8+ T cells showed clonal growth by week 6 at 0.1 to 3.0 mg/kg.

A remark on this clone: Its cognate antigen is unknown.

The sample here was CD4+ or CD8+ T cells sorted from blood, taken in a trial of the OX40 agonist ivuxolimab. The J gene is TRBJ1-1, the V gene TRBV29-1; D ambiguous. The sequence was obtained from an adult with an advanced solid tumor such as melanoma, head and neck, liver or kidney cancer. The CDR3 region is CSVPLTWGMNTEAFF. DNA of the CDR3: TGCAGCGTCCCTTTGACATGGGGAATGAACACTGAAGCTTTCTTT.